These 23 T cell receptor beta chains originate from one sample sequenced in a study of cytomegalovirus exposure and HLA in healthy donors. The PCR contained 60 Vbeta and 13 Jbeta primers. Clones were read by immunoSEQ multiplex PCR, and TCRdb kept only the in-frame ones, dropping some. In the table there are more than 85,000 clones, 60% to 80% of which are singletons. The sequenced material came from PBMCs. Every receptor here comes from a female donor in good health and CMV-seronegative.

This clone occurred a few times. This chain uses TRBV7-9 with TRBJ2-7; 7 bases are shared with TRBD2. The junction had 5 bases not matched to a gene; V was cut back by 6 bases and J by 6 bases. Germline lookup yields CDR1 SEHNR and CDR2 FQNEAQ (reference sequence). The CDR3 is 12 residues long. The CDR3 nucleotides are TGTGCCAGCAGTCGGGACTACCGCGAGCAGTACTTC. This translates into CASSRDYREQYF.

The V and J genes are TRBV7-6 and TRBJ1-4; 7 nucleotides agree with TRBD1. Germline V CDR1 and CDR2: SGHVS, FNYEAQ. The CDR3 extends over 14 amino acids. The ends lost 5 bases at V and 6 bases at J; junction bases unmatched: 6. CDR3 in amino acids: CASSLQGIDEKLFF. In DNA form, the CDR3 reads TGTGCCAGCAGCCTACAGGGGATTGATGAAAAACTGTTTTTT.

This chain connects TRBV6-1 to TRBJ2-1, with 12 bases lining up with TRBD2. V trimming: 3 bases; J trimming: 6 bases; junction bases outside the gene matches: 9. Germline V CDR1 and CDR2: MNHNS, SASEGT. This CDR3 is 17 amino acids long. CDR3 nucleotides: TGTGCCAGCAGTGACGGACTAGCGGGAAGGGTGGTCAATGAGCAGTTCTTC. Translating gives CASSDGLAGRVVNEQFF.

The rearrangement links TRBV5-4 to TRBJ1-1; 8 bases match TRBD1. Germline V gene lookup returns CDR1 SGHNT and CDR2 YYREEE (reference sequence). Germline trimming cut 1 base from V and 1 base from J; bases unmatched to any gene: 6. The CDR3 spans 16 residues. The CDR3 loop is CASSLKPGQENTEAFF. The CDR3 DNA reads TGTGCCAGCAGCTTGAAGCCGGGACAGGAGAACACTGAAGCTTTCTTT.

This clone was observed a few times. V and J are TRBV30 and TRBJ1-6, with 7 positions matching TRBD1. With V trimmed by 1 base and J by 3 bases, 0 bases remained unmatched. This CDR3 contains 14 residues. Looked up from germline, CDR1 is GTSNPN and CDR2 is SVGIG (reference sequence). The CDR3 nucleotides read TGTGCCTGGAGTGGACAGGGCTATAATTCACCCCTCCACTTT. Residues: CAWSGQGYNSPLHF.

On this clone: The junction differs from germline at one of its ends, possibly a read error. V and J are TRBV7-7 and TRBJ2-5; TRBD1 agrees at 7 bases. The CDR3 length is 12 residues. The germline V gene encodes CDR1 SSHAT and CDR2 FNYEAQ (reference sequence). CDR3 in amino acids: CASSPTGKTQYF. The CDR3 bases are TGTGCTAGCAGTCCGACAGGGAAGACCCAGTACTTC.

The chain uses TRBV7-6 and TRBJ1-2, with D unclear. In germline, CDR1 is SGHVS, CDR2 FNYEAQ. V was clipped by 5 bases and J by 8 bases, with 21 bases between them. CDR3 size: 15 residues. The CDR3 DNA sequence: TGTGCCAGCAGCACCTTTCTCCGGCGGGTGGAAGGCTACACCTTC. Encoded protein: CASSTFLRRVEGYTF.

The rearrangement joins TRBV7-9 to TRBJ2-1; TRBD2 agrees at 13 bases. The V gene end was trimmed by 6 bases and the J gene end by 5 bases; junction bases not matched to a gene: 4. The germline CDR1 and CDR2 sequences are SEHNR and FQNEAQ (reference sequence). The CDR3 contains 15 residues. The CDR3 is CASRPGLAGDNEQFF. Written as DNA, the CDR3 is TGTGCCAGCAGACCCGGACTAGCGGGGGACAATGAGCAGTTCTTC.

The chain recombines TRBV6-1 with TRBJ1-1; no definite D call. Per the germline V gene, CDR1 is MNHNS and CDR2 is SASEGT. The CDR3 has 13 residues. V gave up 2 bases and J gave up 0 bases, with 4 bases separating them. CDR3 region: CASSEILNTEAFF. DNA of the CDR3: TGTGCCAGCAGTGAAATCTTGAACACTGAAGCTTTCTTT.

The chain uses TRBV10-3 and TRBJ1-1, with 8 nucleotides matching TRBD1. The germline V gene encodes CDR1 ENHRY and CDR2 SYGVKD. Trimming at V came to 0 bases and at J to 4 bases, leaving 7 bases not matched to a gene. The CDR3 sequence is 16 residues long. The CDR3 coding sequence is TGTGCCATCAGTGAGTCCGGGGCAGGGGGCTTCACTGAAGCTTTCTTT. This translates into CAISESGAGGFTEAFF.

In DNA form, the CDR3 reads TGCGCCAGCAGCTCTAATAGCGGGGGGGCGTCCTACGAGCAGTACTTC. This sequence encodes CASSSNSGGASYEQYF. The V gene is TRBV4-1, the J gene TRBJ2-7; 11 nucleotides line up with TRBD2. The CDR3 is 16 amino acids. The J segment lost 1 base and the V segment lost 5 bases, leaving 7 bases of the junction unmatched. The germline V gene has CDR1 MGHRA and CDR2 YSYEKL.

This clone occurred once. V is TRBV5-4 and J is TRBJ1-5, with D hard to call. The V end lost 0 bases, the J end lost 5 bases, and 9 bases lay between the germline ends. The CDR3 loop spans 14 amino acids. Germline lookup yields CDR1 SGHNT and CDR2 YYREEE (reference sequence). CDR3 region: CASSLGAGDQPQHF. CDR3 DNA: TGTGCCAGCAGCTTGGGGGCCGGGGATCAGCCCCAGCATTTT. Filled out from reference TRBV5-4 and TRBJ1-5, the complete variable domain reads ETGVTQSPTHLIKTRGQQVTLRCSSQSGHNTVSWYQQALGQGPQFIFQYYREEENGRGNFPPRFSGLQFPNYSSELNVNALELDDSALYLCASSLGAGDQPQHFGDGTRLSIL.

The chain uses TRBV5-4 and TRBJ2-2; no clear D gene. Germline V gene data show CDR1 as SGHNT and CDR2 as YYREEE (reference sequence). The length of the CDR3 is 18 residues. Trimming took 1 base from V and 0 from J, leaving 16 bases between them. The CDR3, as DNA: TGTGCCAGCAGCTTGAGTATCCGAGCGAGATCGAACACCGGGGAGCTGTTTTTT. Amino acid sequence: CASSLSIRARSNTGELFF.

The CDR3 coding sequence is TGTGCCAGCAGCACAGACGTTGTCAGGGAAAAACTGTTTTTT. It translates to CASSTDVVREKLFF. V and J are TRBV7-9 and TRBJ1-4; D unclear. The germline V gene has CDR1 SEHNR and CDR2 FQNEAQ (reference sequence). CDR3 length: 14 amino acids. V was pared by 5 bases and J by 8 bases, with 15 bases between.

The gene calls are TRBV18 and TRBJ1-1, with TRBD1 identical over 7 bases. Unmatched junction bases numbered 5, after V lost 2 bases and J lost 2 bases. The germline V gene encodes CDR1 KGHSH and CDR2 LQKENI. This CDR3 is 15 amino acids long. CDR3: CASSPEGAQNTEAFF. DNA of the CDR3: TGTGCCAGCTCACCAGAGGGGGCCCAAAACACTGAAGCTTTCTTT.

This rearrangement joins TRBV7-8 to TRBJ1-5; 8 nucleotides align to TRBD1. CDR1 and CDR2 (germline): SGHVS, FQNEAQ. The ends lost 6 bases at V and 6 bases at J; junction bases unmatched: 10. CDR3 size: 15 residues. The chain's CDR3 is CASSTTQGAGQPQHF. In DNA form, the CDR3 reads TGTGCCAGCAGTACAACTCAGGGGGCAGGTCAGCCCCAGCATTTT.

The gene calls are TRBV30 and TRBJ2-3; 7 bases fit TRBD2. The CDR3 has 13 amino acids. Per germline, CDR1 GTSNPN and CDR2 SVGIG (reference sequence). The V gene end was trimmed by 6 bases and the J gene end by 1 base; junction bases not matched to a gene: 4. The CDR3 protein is CACRGRGTDTQYF. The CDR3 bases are TGTGCCTGTCGCGGGAGAGGCACAGATACGCAGTATTTT.

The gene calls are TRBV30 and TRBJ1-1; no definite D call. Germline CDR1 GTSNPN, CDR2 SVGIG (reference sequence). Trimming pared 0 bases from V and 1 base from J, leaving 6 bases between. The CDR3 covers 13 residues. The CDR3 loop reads CAWSVVANTEAFF. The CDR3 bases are TGTGCCTGGAGTGTCGTAGCGAACACTGAAGCTTTCTTT. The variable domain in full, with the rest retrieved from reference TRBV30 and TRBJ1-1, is SQTIHQWPATLVQPVGSPLSLECTVEGTSNPNLYWYRQAAGRGLQLLFYSVGIGQISSEVPQNLSASRPQDRQFILSSKKLLLSDSGFYLCAWSVVANTEAFFGQGTRLTVV.

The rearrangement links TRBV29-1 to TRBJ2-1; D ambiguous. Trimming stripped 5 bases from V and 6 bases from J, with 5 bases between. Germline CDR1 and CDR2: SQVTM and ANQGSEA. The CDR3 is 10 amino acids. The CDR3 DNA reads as TGCAGCGTTCTGCGCAATGAGCAGTTCTTC. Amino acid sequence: CSVLRNEQFF.

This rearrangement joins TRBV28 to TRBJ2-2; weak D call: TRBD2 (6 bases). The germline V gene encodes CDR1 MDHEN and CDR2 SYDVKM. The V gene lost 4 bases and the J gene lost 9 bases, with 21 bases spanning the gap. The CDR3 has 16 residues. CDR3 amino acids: CASSSPDQGGGRELFF. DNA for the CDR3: TGTGCCAGCAGTTCCCCGGACCAGGGAGGTGGTAGGGAGCTGTTTTTT.

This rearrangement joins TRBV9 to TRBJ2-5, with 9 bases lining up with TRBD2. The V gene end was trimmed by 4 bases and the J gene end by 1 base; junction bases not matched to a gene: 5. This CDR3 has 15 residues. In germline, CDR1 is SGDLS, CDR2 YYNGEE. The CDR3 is CASSLTSGSQETQYF. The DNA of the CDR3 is TGTGCCAGCAGCTTGACTAGCGGTAGCCAAGAGACCCAGTACTTC.

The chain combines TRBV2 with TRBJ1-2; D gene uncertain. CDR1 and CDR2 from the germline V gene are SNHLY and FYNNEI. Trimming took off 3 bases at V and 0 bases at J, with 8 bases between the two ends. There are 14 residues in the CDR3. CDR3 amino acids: CASSEGSANYGYTF. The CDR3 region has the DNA TGTGCCAGCAGTGAGGGGAGTGCTAACTATGGCTACACCTTC.

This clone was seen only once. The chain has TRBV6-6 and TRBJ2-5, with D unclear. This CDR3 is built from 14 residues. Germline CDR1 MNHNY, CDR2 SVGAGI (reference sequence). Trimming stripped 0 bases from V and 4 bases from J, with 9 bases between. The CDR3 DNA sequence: TGTGCCAGCAGTTACTCGGTCCGAGGAGAGACCCAGTACTTC. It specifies CASSYSVRGETQYF.